These T cell receptor beta chains were read from a single sample in a study of radiation and T cells in renal cell carcinoma. Measured with immunoSEQ multiplex PCR; TCRdb has only the in-frame clones, and not every one. The repertoire has roughly 12,000 clones, less than 70% of them found once; the top ten carry around 17%. The input for sequencing was tumor tissue, taken from a patient whose treatment was nephrectomy without radiotherapy. These receptors were taken from a woman aged 80 or older with renal cell carcinoma. Each CDR3 is given with its conserved first and last residue. The order of the fields is V gene, CDR3 protein.

v_gene: TRBV12-5; CDR3aa: CASGLAVSGALEGYTF
v_gene: TRBV12-5; CDR3aa: CASGTGNIQYF
v_gene: TRBV10-3; CDR3aa: CAISESGGAGNEQFF
v_gene: TRBV5-1; CDR3aa: CASSFLPPQRGAYEQYF
v_gene: TRBV5-1; CDR3aa: CASSSVHGQNTEAFF
v_gene: TRBV2; CDR3aa: CASRAAEGQGQREQYF
v_gene: TRBV7-9; CDR3aa: CASSKGGTGVSQYF
v_gene: TRBV7-8; CDR3aa: CASSLGMGNQPQHF
v_gene: TRBV4-3; CDR3aa: CASSQEVQVWTGVHSGNTIYF
v_gene: TRBV9; CDR3aa: CASSSPGTVNNEQFF